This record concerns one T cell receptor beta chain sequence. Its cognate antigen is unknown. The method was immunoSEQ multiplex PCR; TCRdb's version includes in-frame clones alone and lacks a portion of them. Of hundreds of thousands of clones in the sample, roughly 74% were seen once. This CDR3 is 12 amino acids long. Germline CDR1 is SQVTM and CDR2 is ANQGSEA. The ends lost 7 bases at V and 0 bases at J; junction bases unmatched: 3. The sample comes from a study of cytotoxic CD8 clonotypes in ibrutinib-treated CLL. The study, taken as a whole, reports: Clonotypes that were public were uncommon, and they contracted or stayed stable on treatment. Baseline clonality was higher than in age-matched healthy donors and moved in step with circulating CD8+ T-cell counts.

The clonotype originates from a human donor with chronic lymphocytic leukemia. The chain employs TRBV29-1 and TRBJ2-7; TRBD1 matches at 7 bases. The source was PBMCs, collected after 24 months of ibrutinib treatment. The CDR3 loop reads CSARDSSYEQYF. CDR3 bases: TGCAGCGCTAGGGACAGCTCCTACGAGCAGTACTTC.